This T cell receptor (beta chain) came from a study of long-term antiretroviral therapy in people with HIV. A remark on this clone: Its antigen is not identified.

Amounts of roughly 1-11 million cryopreserved PBMC were held in the samples before DNA extraction. Samples were assayed with immunoSEQ v3.0 at survey level. Profiling relied on immunoSEQ multiplex PCR, and the TCRdb table lists in-frame clones only, not all of them. The sample includes 30,000 to 35,000 clones, approximately 93% of them seen just once. CDR3 length equals 16 residues. Germline-derived CDR1 and CDR2 are SGHAT and FQDESV (reference sequence). V shed 3 bases and J shed 5 bases, with 19 bases lying between them. Study conclusions and caveats: Diversity measured after ART increased yet remained under transplant donor controls. HIV repertoires spanned tighter CDR3 length ranges than controls did.

Sequenced here: unsorted PBMCs, sampled around 5.5 years after starting antiretroviral therapy. J is TRBJ1-1 and V is TRBV11-1; a weak D match, TRBD1 (6 bases). The TCR was taken from a woman between 50 and 59 years old with HIV. As DNA, the CDR3 is TGTGCCAGCAGCTTTCGCCAGGGGCCGAGGGGGACTGAAGCTTTCTTT. The encoded protein is CASSFRQGPRGTEAFF.